These T cell receptor beta chains were read from a single sample in a study of cytomegalovirus exposure and HLA in healthy donors. Libraries were prepared by immunoSEQ multiplex PCR; TCRdb keeps only in-frame clonotypes and omits some of them. Of 70,000 to 90,000 clones in the sample, roughly 63% were seen once. The sample was PBMCs. These receptors came from a woman between 40 and 55 years old in good health and CMV-seropositive. The CDR3 runs from the conserved cysteine through the conserved F or W. The D gene is left open where the match is weak. A clone size is listed for some rows: how often the clone was seen (once, few, many), or a class if it is expanded.

size | J | D | V | CDR3 | DNA
NA | TRBJ1-2 | TRBD1 | TRBV18 | CASSQPGQGNYGYTF | TGTGCCAGCTCGCAACCGGGACAGGGGAACTATGGCTACACCTTC
NA | TRBJ2-7 | NA | TRBV5-1 | CASRLGSFYEQYF | TGCGCCAGCCGGCTGGGCAGTTTCTACGAGCAGTACTTC
NA | TRBJ1-5 | NA | TRBV2 | CASTGGALEVNQPQHF | TGTGCCAGCACTGGAGGGGCTCTAGAGGTTAATCAGCCCCAGCATTTT
NA | TRBJ2-1 | TRBD2 | TRBV11-3 | CASSWIAGGDNEQFF | TGTGCCAGCAGCTGGATAGCGGGAGGGGACAATGAGCAGTTCTTC
once | TRBJ2-3 | TRBD2 | TRBV7-9 | CASSLTRQREVTDTQYF | TGTGCCAGCAGCCTCACGCGCCAGCGGGAGGTAACAGATACGCAGTATTTT
NA | TRBJ2-6 | NA | TRBV7-8 | CASSPRTGEAGANVLTF | TGTGCCAGCAGCCCGCGGACGGGGGAGGCTGGGGCCAACGTCCTGACTTTC
once | TRBJ1-5 | NA | TRBV14 | CASSLTGNQPQHF | TGTGCCAGCAGCCTCACGGGGAATCAGCCCCAGCATTTT
NA | TRBJ2-1 | TRBD1 | TRBV5-1 | CASSGGTGLREQFF | TGCGCCAGCAGCGGGGGGACAGGTCTGCGTGAGCAGTTCTTC
NA | TRBJ1-2 | TRBD1 | TRBV7-9 | CASSYPPKGQHGYTF | TGTGCCAGCAGCTACCCCCCCAAGGGACAGCATGGCTACACCTTC
NA | TRBJ2-3 | NA | TRBV5-1 | CASSLATRTDTQYF | TGCGCCAGCAGCTTAGCCACGCGCACAGATACGCAGTATTTT
once | TRBJ2-3 | TRBD2 | TRBV5-4 | CASSSGLAGEVDTQYF | TGTGCCAGCAGCTCCGGACTAGCGGGAGAGGTAGATACGCAGTATTTT
NA | TRBJ2-3 | TRBD2 | TRBV4-1 | CASSPASGRGNTQYF | TGCGCCAGCAGCCCCGCTAGCGGGAGAGGGAATACGCAGTATTTT
NA | TRBJ1-1 | NA | TRBV28 | CASSTSGRGPREAFF | TGTGCCAGCAGCACCTCTGGAAGGGGTCCGAGAGAAGCTTTCTTT
NA | TRBJ2-5 | TRBD2 | TRBV7-7 | CASSRSGGQETQYF | TGTGCCAGCAGCCGAAGCGGGGGCCAAGAGACCCAGTACTTC
few | TRBJ1-4 | TRBD1 | TRBV4-2 | CASSQDGVQGAGEKLFF | TGTGCCAGCAGCCAAGACGGAGTCCAGGGGGCAGGGGAAAAACTGTTTTTT
NA | TRBJ2-3 | TRBD1 | TRBV5-1 | CASSEDRVFTDTQYF | TGCGCCAGCAGTGAAGACAGGGTATTCACAGATACGCAGTATTTT
NA | TRBJ1-3 | NA | TRBV5-5 | CASSSWSTSGNTIYF | TGTGCCAGCAGCTCCTGGTCTACCTCTGGAAACACCATATATTTT
NA | TRBJ1-1 | NA | TRBV27 | CASSFQGGEAFF | TGTGCCAGCAGTTTTCAGGGTGGTGAAGCTTTCTTT
NA | TRBJ1-1 | NA | TRBV7-2 | CASSLVLNTEAFF | TGTGCCAGCAGCTTAGTCTTGAACACTGAAGCTTTCTTT
NA | TRBJ2-6 | NA | TRBV30 | CAGPRPYSGANVLTF | TGTGCGGGGCCCCGCCCTTACTCTGGGGCCAACGTCCTGACTTTC
few | TRBJ2-5 | NA | TRBV7-2 | CASSPTGSLETQYF | TGTGCCAGCAGCCCGACGGGGAGCTTGGAGACCCAGTACTTC
few | TRBJ2-7 | TRBD2 | TRBV10-2 | CASSESSSGTTEQYF | TGCGCCAGCAGTGAGTCGTCTAGCGGGACGACCGAGCAGTACTTC
once | TRBJ2-7 | NA | TRBV4-3 | CASSQDHRQDFSYEQYF | TGCGCCAGCAGCCAAGATCACCGACAGGACTTCTCCTACGAGCAGTACTTC
NA | TRBJ2-1 | NA | TRBV9 | CASSVGGLGYEQFF | TGTGCCAGCAGCGTCGGAGGCCTAGGCTATGAGCAGTTCTTC
NA | TRBJ2-1 | TRBD2 | TRBV7-2 | CASRGAGLAVREQFF | TGTGCCAGCAGGGGCGCCGGGCTAGCGGTGAGGGAGCAGTTCTTC
few | TRBJ2-7 | NA | TRBV2 | CASSFPGEQYF | TGTGCCAGCAGCTTCCCCGGCGAGCAGTACTTC
NA | TRBJ2-7 | TRBD1 | TRBV27 | CASRGTGGGEQYF | TGTGCCAGCAGAGGAACAGGGGGAGGCGAGCAGTACTTC
few | TRBJ2-1 | TRBD2 | TRBV28 | CASSSPAGHYNEQFF | TGTGCCAGCAGTTCCCCAGCGGGGCACTACAATGAGCAGTTCTTC
NA | TRBJ2-3 | TRBD2 | TRBV2 | CASRLAGVGGDTQYF | TGTGCCAGTAGACTAGCGGGAGTGGGCGGGGATACGCAGTATTTT
NA | TRBJ2-7 | NA | TRBV25-1 | CASSPPGDLYGEQYF | TGTGCCAGCAGCCCCCCAGGGGATCTTTACGGCGAGCAGTACTTC
NA | TRBJ2-5 | TRBD2 | TRBV6-1 | CASSGVAGWVGETQYF | TGTGCCAGCAGTGGGGTAGCGGGCTGGGTAGGAGAGACCCAGTACTTC
NA | TRBJ2-7 | NA | TRBV7-3 | CASILSRDSSGKAYYEQYF | TGTGCCAGCATCCTGTCCCGGGATTCGTCCGGAAAAGCCTACTACGAGCAGTACTTC
NA | TRBJ2-5 | NA | TRBV13 | CASSSTEVPGEETQYF | TGTGCCAGCAGCTCGACCGAGGTCCCGGGGGAAGAGACCCAGTACTTC
NA | TRBJ1-1 | TRBD1 | TRBV7-2 | CASSVPGGLTEAFF | TGTGCCAGCAGCGTTCCAGGGGGCCTTACTGAAGCTTTCTTT
NA | TRBJ1-6 | TRBD1 | TRBV18 | CASSRTGDDGNSPLHF | TGTGCCAGCTCACGGACAGGGGACGACGGTAATTCACCCCTCCACTTT
NA | TRBJ2-7 | NA | TRBV4-2 | CASSQAHTDYEQYF | TGTGCCAGCAGCCAAGCCCATACAGACTACGAGCAGTACTTC
NA | TRBJ2-1 | TRBD2 | TRBV7-2 | CASSLAGGWYNEQFF | TGTGCCAGCAGCTTAGCGGGGGGGTGGTACAATGAGCAGTTCTTC
NA | TRBJ1-5 | NA | TRBV21-1 | CASSKRPGENQPQHF | TGTGCCAGCAGCAAAAGGCCAGGGGAAAATCAGCCCCAGCATTTT
few | TRBJ1-5 | NA | TRBV2 | CASSEDRGTNQPQHF | TGTGCCAGCAGTGAAGACCGGGGGACCAATCAGCCCCAGCATTTT
NA | TRBJ1-1 | NA | TRBV7-9 | CASSGHRDKGYTEAFF | TGTGCCAGCAGCGGCCACAGGGACAAAGGGTACACTGAAGCTTTCTTT
once | TRBJ2-1 | NA | TRBV9 | CASSVTLGAYNEQFF | TGTGCCAGCAGCGTGACACTCGGCGCCTACAATGAGCAGTTCTTC
NA | TRBJ2-5 | TRBD1 | TRBV7-7 | CASSLAGTGETQYF | TGTGCCAGCAGCTTAGCCGGGACAGGAGAGACCCAGTACTTC
NA | TRBJ2-7 | TRBD2 | TRBV30 | CAWSDGTSGRDYEQYF | TGTGCCTGGAGTGACGGGACTAGCGGGAGAGACTACGAGCAGTACTTC
few | TRBJ2-7 | TRBD2 | TRBV27 | CASGNAGTSGRYEQYF | TGTGCCAGCGGCAATGCCGGGACTAGCGGGAGGTACGAGCAGTACTTC
NA | TRBJ2-6 | TRBD1 | TRBV5-1 | CASADRIISGANVLTF | TGCGCCAGCGCGGACAGGATTATCTCTGGGGCCAACGTCCTGACTTTC
once | TRBJ2-7 | TRBD2 | TRBV9 | CASSVEASGTYEQYF | TGTGCCAGCAGCGTAGAGGCTAGCGGGACGTACGAGCAGTACTTC
NA | TRBJ2-7 | NA | TRBV10-1 | CASAMDRSGEQYF | TGCGCCAGCGCCATGGACAGATCGGGGGAGCAGTACTTC
once | TRBJ2-2 | TRBD1 | TRBV4-2 | CASSQEGQGATNTGELFF | TGTGCCAGCAGCCAAGAAGGGCAGGGGGCTACGAACACCGGGGAGCTGTTTTTT
NA | TRBJ1-5 | NA | TRBV9 | CASRPAWGDQPQHF | TGTGCCAGCCGCCCCGCGTGGGGGGATCAGCCCCAGCATTTT
NA | TRBJ1-5 | NA | TRBV7-8 | CASSQRGGSQPQHF | TGTGCCAGCAGCCAGAGGGGGGGGAGTCAGCCCCAGCATTTT
few | TRBJ2-1 | TRBD2 | TRBV18 | CASSPEGLAGAYNEQFF | TGTGCCAGCTCACCAGAGGGACTAGCGGGAGCCTACAATGAGCAGTTCTTC